This T cell receptor beta chain was captured in a study of T cell changes during pregnancy in multiple sclerosis. Method: immunoSEQ multiplex PCR; TCRdb's copy keeps in-frame clones and lacks some. The table lists about 8,500 clones, around 90% of them singletons. The source of this sequence is a female donor in good health, enrolled as a control in a pregnancy study. Sequences were derived from CD8+ T cells from peripheral blood mononuclear cells, sampled in the first trimester of pregnancy.

This CDR3 reads CASSLEGHPDEQYF. In DNA form, the CDR3 reads TGTGCCAGCAGCCTAGAGGGACATCCGGACGAGCAGTACTTC. The genes are TRBV28 and TRBJ2-7; tentative D call: TRBD1 (6 bases). The CDR3 is 14 amino acids. The V gene lost 6 bases and the J gene lost 5 bases, with 17 bases spanning the gap. The germline V gene has CDR1 MDHEN and CDR2 SYDVKM.